This T cell receptor (beta chain) was documented in a study of blood T cells in healthy people across ages. Study-wide findings and caveats: TCR beta diversity correlated strongly with naive T cell percentage.

Comment on this clonotype: Its antigen is as yet unknown.

The authors isolated at least 7 million PBMCs per sample. With a J-beta primer mix and a sample-barcoded 5' primer, a second PCR ran 7 to 11 cycles. Each CDR3 protein is one row after TCRdb ran MiXCR on the 5' RACE reads. The sample shows some 1.5 million distinct CDR3 sequences, approximately 42% of them seen only once. Input material: blood. This clonotype was sampled from a woman between 18 and 30 years old in good health.

CDR3 coding DNA: TGTGCCAGCAGTTCCGGGACACCTTATAGCAATCAGCCCCAGCATTTT. Protein product: CASSSGTPYSNQPQHF. This chain uses TRBV6-5 with TRBJ1-5; D is perhaps TRBD1 (6 bases). CDR1 is MNHEY and CDR2 is SVGAGI in the germline V gene. The length of the CDR3 is 16 residues. V lost 4 bases, J lost 0 bases, and 13 bases lay in between.